A single sample is the source of the 20 T cell receptor beta chains below, sequenced in a study of blood T cell repertoires in COVID-19. Clones were read by immunoSEQ multiplex PCR, and TCRdb kept only the in-frame ones, dropping some. Among roughly 300,000 clones listed, around 82% were seen once. Material: peripheral blood. The receptor set was obtained from a woman in her forties or fifties with acute or convalescent COVID-19.

The rearrangement uses TRBV30 and TRBJ2-3; TRBD1 is a possible D gene (6 bases). Germline CDR1 GTSNPN, CDR2 SVGIG (reference sequence). This CDR3 region has 13 residues. Trimming removed 7 bases at V and 5 bases at J, with 16 bases between. CDR3 sequence reads: CASSGASGDTQYF. DNA of the CDR3: TGTGCCTCATCAGGGGCGAGCGGAGATACGCAGTATTTT.

The gene calls are TRBV12-3 or TRBV12-4 and TRBJ1-5; no reliable D call. There are 13 residues in the CDR3. V was cut by 5 bases and J by 7 bases, with 12 bases left in between. This chain's CDR3 is CASSPGGRQPQHF. CDR3 DNA sequence: TGTGCCAGCAGTCCGGGAGGCAGACAGCCCCAGCATTTT.

The chain couples TRBV14 to TRBJ1-1; D unresolved. This CDR3 is built from 13 residues. V gave up 0 bases and J gave up 4 bases, with 6 bases separating them. Germline CDR1 and CDR2: SGHDN and FVKESK. CDR3 coding DNA: TGTGCCAGCAGCCAAGATTTTAGCACTGAAGCTTTCTTT. Translating gives CASSQDFSTEAFF.

This chain links TRBV18 with TRBJ1-1; no firm D call. V lost 4 bases, J lost 0 bases, and 6 bases lay in between. Germline values: CDR1 KGHSH, CDR2 LQKENI. The CDR3 is 13 residues long. This CDR3 is CASSQALNTEAFF. The CDR3 nucleotides are TGTGCCAGCTCACAAGCACTGAACACTGAAGCTTTCTTT.

The V gene is TRBV6-1, the J gene TRBJ1-1; D unclear. Germline CDR1 and CDR2: MNHNS and SASEGT. Trimming left V 3 bases short and J 11 bases short, with 13 bases between. This CDR3 is 12 amino acids long. The CDR3 DNA reads as TGTGCCAGCAGTGACAGCCGGAGAGAGGCTTTCTTT. It codes for CASSDSRREAFF.

The CDR3 sequence: CASSPTSGRWGSYNEQFF. The DNA for the CDR3 is TGTGCCAGCAGCCCGACTAGCGGGAGATGGGGCTCCTACAATGAGCAGTTCTTC. The rearrangement links TRBV4-2 to TRBJ2-1; 12 bases align to TRBD2. V lost 4 bases and J lost 0; bases outside the gene matches: 7. Germline V gives CDR1 LGHNA, CDR2 YNFKEQ. The CDR3 is made up of 18 amino acids.

The J gene is TRBJ2-2, the V gene TRBV5-4, with 7 positions matching TRBD2. Unmatched junction bases numbered 10, after V lost 3 bases and J lost 5 bases. There are 16 residues in the CDR3. Germline values: CDR1 SGHNT, CDR2 YYREEE (reference sequence). The CDR3 DNA reads TGTGCCAGCAGCTCGGCCCGAGCGGGAATGACCGGGGAGCTGTTTTTT. It encodes CASSSARAGMTGELFF. Looking up the rest from reference TRBV5-4 and TRBJ2-2 gives the full variable domain: ETGVTQSPTHLIKTRGQQVTLRCSSQSGHNTVSWYQQALGQGPQFIFQYYREEENGRGNFPPRFSGLQFPNYSSELNVNALELDDSALYLCASSSARAGMTGELFFGEGSRLTVL.

The table lists this clone with a few counts. The genes are TRBV10-3 and TRBJ2-5, with unresolved D. V lost 6 bases and J lost 5, with 13 bases in between. CDR1 and CDR2 from the germline V gene are ENHRY and SYGVKD. This CDR3 is 13 amino acids long. Here the CDR3 DNA reads TGTGCCATCAGGGAATCGCTCGGGGAGACCCAGTACTTC. Its translation is CAIRESLGETQYF.

The genes are TRBV4-2 and TRBJ2-3, with TRBD2 matching 9 bases. The CDR3 length is 15 residues. The germline CDR1 and CDR2 sequences are LGHNA and YNFKEQ. V shed 0 bases and J 8 bases; nucleotides not matched to a gene: 6. CDR3 residues: CASSQDQAGGATQYF. The CDR3 DNA reads TGTGCCAGCAGCCAAGATCAAGCGGGAGGAGCTACGCAGTATTTT.

The chain couples TRBV10-3 to TRBJ2-2, with 7 bases identical to TRBD2. The CDR3 extends over 14 amino acids. From germline, CDR1 is ENHRY and CDR2 SYGVKD. V trimming: 6 bases; J trimming: 3 bases; junction bases outside the gene matches: 4. The CDR3 DNA reads as TGTGCCATCAGCGGGAGGAAGGACACCGGGGAGCTGTTTTTT. Translating it yields CAISGRKDTGELFF.

Remarks on this clone: The same CDR3 can be traced to other DNA sequences in this sample. V is TRBV20-1 and J is TRBJ2-1; weak D call: TRBD1 (5 bases). This CDR3 is built from 11 residues. Germline V CDR1 and CDR2: DFQATT, SNEGSKA (reference sequence). The V and J ends lost 1 base and 7 bases respectively, with 5 bases between them. The CDR3 bases are TGCAGTGCTAGAGCAGGGAATGAGCAGTTCTTC. It is translated as CSARAGNEQFF.

The V call is TRBV11-3, the J call TRBJ2-7; TRBD1 aligns across 7 bases. The CDR3 loop spans 15 amino acids. With 5 bases clipped from V and 3 bases from J, the junction kept 10 bases outside the gene matches. Germline V gene sequence: CDR1 SGHNT, CDR2 YENEEA. The CDR3 loop reads CASSLGPGQHYEQYF. The CDR3 nucleotides are TGTGCCAGCAGCCTAGGACCGGGACAGCACTACGAGCAGTACTTC.

V usage is TRBV7-7 and J usage is TRBJ2-5, with 8 bases matching TRBD2. The germline V gene has CDR1 SSHAT and CDR2 FNYEAQ (reference sequence). Trimming cost V 4 bases and J 3 bases; bases outside gene matches: 7. This CDR3 is 15 amino acids long. The CDR3 loop is CASSSAGTREETQYF. CDR3 DNA: TGTGCCAGCAGCTCCGCCGGGACTAGAGAAGAGACCCAGTACTTC.

The chain couples TRBV4-2 to TRBJ2-2; TRBD2 agrees at 7 bases. CDR1 LGHNA and CDR2 YNFKEQ come from the germline V gene. The CDR3 is 17 amino acids. Trimming removed 0 bases from V and 7 bases from J; junction bases left unmatched: 11. CDR3 sequence reads: CASSQDNTGGDLGELFF. The CDR3 region has the DNA TGTGCCAGCAGCCAAGATAATACGGGAGGTGACCTCGGGGAGCTGTTTTTT.

The V gene is TRBV7-6, the J gene TRBJ2-1, with 12 bases identical to TRBD2. The CDR3 covers 16 residues. The J segment lost 8 bases and the V segment lost 5 bases, leaving 10 bases of the junction unmatched. The V gene's germline CDR1 is SGHVS and CDR2 FNYEAQ. The CDR3 nucleotides read TGTGCCAGCAGCCCGCAGACTAGCGGGAGTCACGATGAGCAGTTCTTC. As protein: CASSPQTSGSHDEQFF.

V gene TRBV24-1 combines with J gene TRBJ2-1; D is possibly TRBD2 (7 bases). CDR1 is KGHDR and CDR2 is SFDVKD in the germline V gene. The CDR3 is made up of 17 amino acids. The ends were cut back, 5 bases at V and 7 bases at J, with 23 bases in the middle. Here the CDR3 reads CATSGSGGASIGNEQFF. CDR3 bases: TGTGCCACCAGTGGGTCTGGGGGGGCAAGTATTGGAAATGAGCAGTTCTTC.

This clone was counted a few times. V usage is TRBV7-8 and J usage is TRBJ2-2; 10 bases are shared with TRBD2. The CDR3 runs to 15 residues. The J segment lost 5 bases and the V segment lost 5 bases, leaving 5 bases of the junction unmatched. Germline V gene sequence: CDR1 SGHVS, CDR2 FQNEAQ. The CDR3 sequence is CASSEAGGATGELFF. The CDR3 nucleotides read TGTGCCAGCAGCGAAGCGGGAGGGGCTACCGGGGAGCTGTTTTTT.

The chain employs TRBV12-3 or TRBV12-4 and TRBJ1-2; TRBD1 agrees at 9 bases. Germline trimming cut 5 bases from V and 8 bases from J; bases unmatched to any gene: 6. The length of the CDR3 is 13 residues. CDR3 region: CASSPGQGLGYTF. In nucleotides, the CDR3 is TGTGCCAGCAGTCCGGGACAGGGCCTGGGCTACACCTTC.

The count of this clone is one. The chain is built from TRBV5-5 and TRBJ1-1; D is uncertain. Germline V gives CDR1 SGHKS, CDR2 YYEKEE (reference sequence). V was pared by 0 bases and J by 2 bases, with 8 bases between. The CDR3 is made up of 14 amino acids. CDR3: CASSLEAVNTEAFF. CDR3 nucleotides: TGTGCCAGCAGCTTGGAGGCGGTTAACACTGAAGCTTTCTTT.

This chain links TRBV19 with TRBJ1-1, with D unclear. This CDR3 has 14 amino acids. Trimming cost V 3 bases and J 3 bases, with 11 bases left between them. Germline V gene data show CDR1 as LNHDA and CDR2 as SQIVND (reference sequence). CDR3 in DNA: TGTGCCAGTAGTATGGCGGCGGAGTACACTGAAGCTTTCTTT. Amino acid sequence: CASSMAAEYTEAFF.